These T cell receptor beta chains were read from a single sample in a study of T cells in Graves' hyperthyroidism and ophthalmopathy. TCRdb reprocessed the multiplex PCR reads with MiXCR, giving one entry per CDR3 protein. The sample lists some 300,000 distinct CDR3 sequences; roughly 17% were seen once. Sequencing was carried out using blood. These receptors were collected from a man aged 25 to 45 with Graves' hyperthyroidism. CDR3s include the opening cysteine and the closing phenylalanine or tryptophan. D genes are given only for firm matches. Expanded clones get a size class; other rows say once, few or many, or leave the size out.

J gene	CDR3 length	V gene	clone size	D gene	CDR3 DNA	CDR3 protein
TRBJ2-4	13	TRBV20-1	few	NA	TGCGGTGCTCCCGGAGGGCCCGACAGGGCTAGGTACTTC	CGAPGGPDRARYF
TRBJ2-1	14	TRBV12-3/TRBV12-4	many	NA	TGTGCCAGCAGTCCTGGGCCTACTGGGGATGAGCAGTTCTTC	CASSPGPTGDEQFF
TRBJ2-3	14	TRBV5-1	many	NA	TGCGCCAGCAGCTTAGGGGGGCGGACAGATACGCAGTATTTT	CASSLGGRTDTQYF
TRBJ2-2	14	TRBV7-2	NA	NA	TGTGCCAGCAGCTTAGATTCGTTTGGCGGGGAGCTGTTTTTT	CASSLDSFGGELFF
TRBJ2-3	16	TRBV12-5	many	TRBD1	TGTGCTAGTGGTTACACCGGGACAGTGAGAACAGATACGCAGTATTTT	CASGYTGTVRTDTQYF
TRBJ1-5	14	TRBV6-2/TRBV6-3	NA	NA	TGTGCCAGCAGTTACTTGGGGGGGGGTCAGCCCCAGCATTTT	CASSYLGGGQPQHF
TRBJ2-3	14	TRBV20-1	many	NA	TGCAGTGCTAGAGATCCCAGGGTTCTAGATACGCAGTATTTT	CSARDPRVLDTQYF
TRBJ1-2	15	TRBV6-2/TRBV6-3	many	NA	TGTGCCAGCAGTTCCTCGGGACTCGGAAACTATGGCTACACCTTC	CASSSSGLGNYGYTF
TRBJ1-6	14	TRBV7-8	few	TRBD1	TGTGCCAGCAGCCCCCAGGGACAGCCACTAAGTCTCCACTTT	CASSPQGQPLSLHF
TRBJ2-4	14	TRBV2	few	TRBD2	TGTGCCAGCAGTCCAACTAGCGGGAGGGTGGTTCAGTACTTC	CASSPTSGRVVQYF
TRBJ2-7	16	TRBV28	many	TRBD1	TGTGCCAGCAGAATCTTGTCGGGACAGGGTGACTACGAGCAGTACTTC	CASRILSGQGDYEQYF